These 23 T cell receptor beta chains were all obtained from the same sample, sequenced in a study of blood T cell repertoires in COVID-19. Only in-frame clones appear in the TCRdb table, and some are missing; sequencing was by immunoSEQ multiplex PCR. The sample has a few hundred thousand clones; around 92% are singletons. Material for sequencing was peripheral blood. Every receptor here comes from a woman aged 25-40 years with COVID-19, enrolled during active disease.

V gene TRBV9 combines with J gene TRBJ1-2, with D unresolved. Per the germline V gene, CDR1 is SGDLS and CDR2 is YYNGEE. The CDR3 has 15 amino acids. Trimming shortened V by 4 bases and J by 0 bases, and 13 bases separated the two germline ends. The CDR3, as DNA: TGTGCCAGCAGCTCGGCGGTCGGAACTAACTATGGCTACACCTTC. Translation gives CASSSAVGTNYGYTF.

On this clone itself: The sample carries other DNA sequences with the same CDR3. The chain is built from TRBV18 and TRBJ1-5; a weak D match, TRBD1 (5 bases). V shed 2 bases and J shed 4 bases, with 6 bases lying between them. The CDR3 has 13 residues. Germline V gives CDR1 KGHSH, CDR2 LQKENI. CDR3 in DNA: TGTGCCAGCTCACCAGGGGGGAATCAGCCCCAGCATTTT. Its translation: CASSPGGNQPQHF.

V and J are TRBV3-1 (or the pseudogene TRBV3-2) and TRBJ1-2, with D perhaps matching TRBD1 (5 bases). V lost 4 bases to trimming and J lost 4 bases, with 13 bases between them. This CDR3 has 14 residues. Per germline, CDR1 LGHDT and CDR2 YNNKEL (reference sequence). In DNA form, the CDR3 reads TGTGCCAGCAGCCCCCTCCTGGGGGGCTATGGCTACACCTTC. Amino acids: CASSPLLGGYGYTF.

V is TRBV19 and J is TRBJ1-2; possible D gene TRBD1, 6 bases. The germline CDR1 and CDR2 sequences are LNHDA and SQIVND (reference sequence). With 5 bases removed from V and 8 bases from J, the gap between germline ends came to 12 bases. The CDR3 has 12 residues. The CDR3 nucleotides read TGTGCCAGTAGTCTGGGGGCGCGGGGCTACACCTTC. It is translated as CASSLGARGYTF.

The CDR3 loop reads CAVSGPRGETQYF. DNA for the CDR3: TGTGCCGTTTCGGGGCCGAGGGGGGAGACCCAGTACTTC. The J gene is TRBJ2-5, the V gene TRBV25-1; TRBD1 might be the D (6 bases). V lost 11 bases and J 5 bases, leaving 18 bases between the germline ends. The CDR3 runs to 13 residues. Germline V lookup: CDR1 MGHDK, CDR2 SYGVNS. Complete variable domain (other parts from reference TRBV25-1 and TRBJ2-5): EADIYQTPRYLVIGTGKKITLECSQTMGHDKMYWYQQDPGMELHLIHYSYGVNSTEKGDLSSESTVSRIRTEHFPLTLESARPSHTSQYLCAVSGPRGETQYFGPGTRLLVL.

The chain uses TRBV2 and TRBJ1-1, with TRBD1 identical over 9 bases. Germline CDR1 is SNHLY and CDR2 is FYNNEI. This CDR3 comprises 15 residues. V dropped 2 bases and J dropped 3; count of bases not matched to a gene: 4. CDR3 sequence (DNA): TGTGCCAGCAGTGAAACGTGGGACAGGGACACTGAAGCTTTCTTT. The encoded protein is CASSETWDRDTEAFF.

This clone came up a few times. The chain employs TRBV3-1 (or the pseudogene TRBV3-2) and TRBJ1-2; D gene unclear. With 0 bases removed from V and 8 bases from J, the gap between germline ends came to 7 bases. The CDR3 spans 12 residues. The germline V gene encodes CDR1 LGHDT and CDR2 YNNKEL (reference sequence). The CDR3 here is CASSQDERGYTF. CDR3 DNA: TGTGCCAGCAGCCAAGATGAGCGCGGCTACACCTTC.

This clone turned up a few times. The V gene is TRBV18, the J gene TRBJ1-1; D remains unclear. From germline, CDR1 is KGHSH and CDR2 LQKENI. V gave up 0 bases and J gave up 3 bases, with 11 bases separating them. The CDR3 spans 15 residues. CDR3 sequence reads: CASSPPGRVDTEAFF. CDR3 sequence (DNA): TGTGCCAGCTCACCACCGGGGAGGGTGGACACTGAAGCTTTCTTT.

The chain has TRBV7-9 and TRBJ2-7; tentatively, D is TRBD1 (6 bases). Germline lookup yields CDR1 SEHNR and CDR2 FQNEAQ (reference sequence). The germline V and J ends were trimmed by 0 bases and 2 bases, with 17 bases remaining between them. The CDR3 is 17 amino acids. CDR3 DNA: TGTGCCAGCAGCTTAGCGCTAACCAGGGGCCCAGCCTACGAGCAGTACTTC. Translation: CASSLALTRGPAYEQYF.

The CDR3 is CASKLWGLAGGTSYNEQFF. The CDR3 DNA follows: TGTGCCAGCAAGCTCTGGGGACTAGCGGGGGGAACCTCCTACAATGAGCAGTTCTTC. This chain uses TRBV27 with TRBJ2-1; 15 nucleotides match TRBD2. CDR1 MNHEY and CDR2 SMNVEV come from the germline V gene (reference sequence). V was pared by 7 bases and J by 0 bases, with 10 bases of the junction left unmatched. This CDR3 has 19 residues.

This chain connects TRBV9 to TRBJ2-1; D ambiguous. Trimming took 4 bases from V and 8 from J, leaving 22 bases between them. This CDR3 region has 16 residues. Germline assignment: CDR1 SGDLS and CDR2 YYNGEE. The CDR3 reads CASSPTLISGLDEQFF. CDR3 nucleotide sequence: TGTGCCAGCAGCCCCACTCTAATTTCGGGTTTGGATGAGCAGTTCTTC.

This clone was seen only once. This chain connects TRBV6-4 to TRBJ1-4; perhaps TRBD1 as D (5 bases). This CDR3 has 16 residues. Trimming left V 4 bases short and J 8 bases short, with 20 bases between. The germline gives CDR1 MRHNA, CDR2 SNTAGT. In DNA form, the CDR3 reads TGTGCCAGCAGTGTGGGGACCTCCGGAGGAGGGGAAAAACTGTTTTTT. Amino acids: CASSVGTSGGGEKLFF.

The genes are TRBV28 and TRBJ2-3, with TRBD2 matching 15 bases. The germline V gene has CDR1 MDHEN and CDR2 SYDVKM. This CDR3 spans 18 amino acids. Trimming cost V 4 bases and J 2 bases; bases outside gene matches: 7. The CDR3 DNA follows: TGTGCCAGCAGTTGGCCGGGACTAGCGGGGGGACCCACAGATACGCAGTATTTT. Protein product: CASSWPGLAGGPTDTQYF.

The chain is built from TRBV3-1 (or the pseudogene TRBV3-2) and TRBJ2-1; 9 nucleotides line up with TRBD1. This CDR3 has 14 amino acids. J gave up 8 bases and V 4 bases, and 6 bases lay outside the gene matches. Germline V lookup: CDR1 LGHDT, CDR2 YNNKEL (reference sequence). CDR3 protein: CASSRDRVADEQFF. CDR3 DNA sequence: TGTGCCAGCAGCCGGGACAGGGTAGCCGATGAGCAGTTCTTC.

The chain employs TRBV29-1 and TRBJ2-7; 8 bases line up with TRBD1. Germline lookup yields CDR1 SQVTM and CDR2 ANQGSEA. The CDR3 has 13 amino acids. V trimming: 4 bases; J trimming: 4 bases; junction bases outside the gene matches: 6. CDR3 residues: CSVGWDRSYEQYF. The CDR3 DNA is TGCAGCGTTGGATGGGACAGGTCGTACGAGCAGTACTTC.

V gene TRBV6-6 combines with J gene TRBJ1-2; 7 bases are a match to TRBD1. Germline CDR1 is MNHNY and CDR2 is SVGAGI (reference sequence). V was clipped by 8 bases and J by 8 bases; unmatched bases: 17. This CDR3 contains 15 residues. The CDR3 region has the DNA TGTGCCAGCGGTCACGGGACAGTCGTGGCGGGAGGCTACACCTTC. It translates to CASGHGTVVAGGYTF.

The V call is TRBV11-3, the J call TRBJ2-3, with D tentatively TRBD2 (7 bases). CDR3 length: 14 residues. With 5 bases removed from V and 5 bases from J, the gap between germline ends came to 14 bases. The germline V gene has CDR1 SGHNT and CDR2 YENEEA. The CDR3 region is CASSGGGRGDTQYF. Written as DNA, the CDR3 is TGTGCCAGCAGCGGGGGGGGCCGCGGAGATACGCAGTATTTT.

The chain carries TRBV2 and TRBJ2-3; no clear D. Trimming took 6 bases from V and 0 from J, leaving 4 bases between them. CDR1 is SNHLY and CDR2 is FYNNEI in the germline V gene. The CDR3 length is 12 residues. The CDR3 protein is CASSLSTDTQYF. In DNA form, the CDR3 reads TGTGCCAGCAGCCTTAGCACAGATACGCAGTATTTT.

CDR3 sequence reads: CASSYSYRDGYTF. CDR3 in DNA: TGTGCCAGCAGTTACTCGTACAGGGATGGCTACACCTTC. The chain combines TRBV6-5 with TRBJ1-2, with D maybe TRBD1 (6 bases). This CDR3 is built from 13 residues. CDR1 and CDR2 from the germline V gene are MNHEY and SVGAGI. V was clipped by 0 bases and J by 6 bases, with 8 bases between them.

The chain has TRBV27 and TRBJ2-1; possible D gene TRBD2, 5 bases. Germline V gene lookup returns CDR1 MNHEY and CDR2 SMNVEV (reference sequence). The CDR3 extends over 16 amino acids. Trimming removed 3 bases from V and 3 bases from J, with 15 bases in between. The CDR3 reads CASSFGGGAIYNEQFF. The CDR3 region has the DNA TGTGCCAGCAGTTTCGGCGGAGGAGCCATCTACAATGAGCAGTTCTTC.

This sequence joins TRBV6-6 and TRBJ1-6, with no clear D. The length of the CDR3 is 15 residues. V lost 0 bases, J lost 4 bases, and 7 bases lay in between. The germline CDR1 and CDR2 sequences are MNHNY and SVGAGI (reference sequence). CDR3 bases: TGTGCCAGCAGTTACTCGGGCAGTTATAATTCACCCCTCCACTTT. It translates to CASSYSGSYNSPLHF.

The chain combines TRBV10-3 with TRBJ1-1; D gene uncertain. This CDR3 region has 14 residues. The V gene's germline CDR1 is ENHRY and CDR2 SYGVKD. V lost 1 base to trimming and J lost 3 bases, with 9 bases between them. CDR3 in amino acids: CAISEYTEYTEAFF. The CDR3, as DNA: TGTGCCATCAGTGAGTATACAGAATACACTGAAGCTTTCTTT.

This clone has just one count. CDR3 sequence reads: CASSYSNRGLGSPLHF. In nucleotides, the CDR3 is TGTGCCAGCAGTTACTCAAACAGGGGGCTAGGGTCACCCCTCCACTTT. V usage is TRBV6-5 and J usage is TRBJ1-6; 9 nucleotides align to TRBD1. The CDR3 is 16 residues long. The trim removed 0 bases at V and 10 bases at J, leaving 7 bases unmatched. The V gene's germline CDR1 is MNHEY and CDR2 SVGAGI.